This TCR beta chain derives from a study of T cell repertoires in cytomegalovirus infection (dated by TCRdb to 2018 to 2020). As for the study more broadly: Peptide stimulations targeted recently identified HLA-C-restricted CMV epitopes, whose presentation resists viral immunomodulation, together with well-studied HLA-B-restricted epitopes. Donor HLA type was relevant to the analysis, as public TCR beta signatures indicated carriage of CMV infection together with the matching HLA type. Results and caveats for the whole study, not just this receptor: In both this cohort and an independent cohort of some 370 donors, the cumulative frequency of public TCR beta family members distinguished carriers of CMV infection plus the relevant HLA type. The ex vivo response was dominated by HLA-C-restricted CMV-specific TCR beta clonotypes, which also provided the single most frequent clonotype in two of eight donors.

Cut back by 7 bases and 7 bases, the V and J ends lie 26 bases apart. From the cysteine up to the phenylalanine, the CDR3 has a length of 16 residues. Only the CDR3 DNA is retained, 48 bases long and in frame from the first base. The germline V gene specifies SNHLY as CDR1 and FYNNEI as CDR2. TCRdb lists the instrument as Illumina HiSeq 1500. In-frame beta chains were kept once TCRdb had trimmed the public reads at Q25 with fastp and called clones with MiXCR. Rows merge per CDR3 protein into single entries with the most common DNA and genes. Present in this sample are about 340,000 distinct CDR3 sequences, 25% to 30% of which were seen just once. Approximately 20% of the sample lies in the top ten. The sample's treatment or condition label, in plain terms: in vitro stimulation with specific CMV peptide epitopes to enrich CMV-specific T cells. This clonotype was seen only a few times. The antigen it recognizes is unknown. No base-level quality is on record; no much larger clone is a single base apart.

The clonotype comes from a human donor in good health (CMV status not recorded). Some clones in this sample may be carry-over from other donors' samples. This sequence uses TRBV2 and TRBJ2-7, with a weak D call of TRBD2 (6 bases match). The specimen comprised cultured PBMCs, sampled from culture after CMV antigen stimulation. The CDR3 is CASTSTGLPYKMEQYF. The sequence in DNA is TGTGCCAGCACCTCTACGGGACTCCCCTATAAAATGGAGCAGTACTTC.